A selection of T cell receptor beta chains follows, all from one sample in a study of shared clonotypes between healthy human individuals. Sequencing used immunoSEQ multiplex PCR; TCRdb keeps in-frame clones, though not all of them. Among around 530,000 clones listed, around 80% were seen once. Sequencing was performed on PBMCs. These receptors all come from a woman in her forties in good health. Some clones in this sample may be carry-over from other donors' samples. Both conserved end residues are part of each CDR3. Each record gives: V gene, J gene, CDR3 protein.

V: TRBV2; J: TRBJ2-1; CDR3: CASRVLAGGSEQFF
V: TRBV4-2; J: TRBJ2-7; CDR3: CASSRMGDATYEQYF
V: TRBV28; J: TRBJ1-2; CDR3: CASSPGGGYGYTF
V: TRBV5-4; J: TRBJ2-6; CDR3: CASSLERVTGANVLTF
V: TRBV7-3; J: TRBJ2-1; CDR3: CASSTRLAVGNEQFF
V: TRBV7-9; J: TRBJ1-1; CDR3: CASSSDRVGTEAFF
V: TRBV10-3; J: TRBJ2-3; CDR3: CAIRGGLSTDTQYF
V: TRBV27; J: TRBJ2-7; CDR3: CASSLRVSYEQYF
V: TRBV29-1; J: TRBJ1-4; CDR3: CSVRRGQGAGEKLFF
V: TRBV7-2; J: TRBJ1-5; CDR3: CASSSAGFGNQPQHF
V: TRBV7-9; J: TRBJ2-2; CDR3: CASRQREGPGTGELFF
V: TRBV18; J: TRBJ1-1; CDR3: CASSLRTDPNTEAFF
V: TRBV12-2; J: TRBJ1-2; CDR3: CASRLSVSPNYGYTF
V: TRBV7-9; J: TRBJ1-2; CDR3: CASSPFEGTNYGYTF
V: TRBV9; J: TRBJ1-1; CDR3: CASSVDPGVPNTEAFF
V: TRBV28; J: TRBJ2-1; CDR3: CASSLRGTISYNEQFF
V: TRBV10-2; J: TRBJ1-1; CDR3: CASGMGLNTEAFF
V: TRBV14; J: TRBJ2-7; CDR3: CASSQYHEQYF
V: TRBV28; J: TRBJ2-7; CDR3: CASSFEDRTGEQYF
V: TRBV9; J: TRBJ2-5; CDR3: CASSQMTGYQETQYF
V: TRBV7-3; J: TRBJ1-1; CDR3: CASSPEGARTEAFF
V: TRBV6-5; J: TRBJ2-7; CDR3: CASPTPQLVLYEQYF
V: TRBV7-9; J: TRBJ2-7; CDR3: CASSLGVESSYEQYF
V: TRBV5-1; J: TRBJ2-2; CDR3: CASSPERAIRDTGELFF
V: TRBV14; J: NA; CDR3: CASSQEGQGSSYEQYF
V: TRBV10-3; J: TRBJ1-5; CDR3: CAISETGTENQPQHF
V: TRBV10-3; J: TRBJ1-2; CDR3: CAISESVFASPGQGNTF
V: TRBV11-2; J: TRBJ1-2; CDR3: CASSLWEGEPYGYTF
V: TRBV27; J: TRBJ2-7; CDR3: CASSLSHREAYEQYF
V: TRBV7-9; J: TRBJ2-1; CDR3: CASSFRDSYNEQFF
V: TRBV4-1; J: TRBJ1-5; CDR3: CASSPSLINQPQHF
V: TRBV4-1; J: TRBJ1-5; CDR3: CASSQEPPGLDQPQHF
V: TRBV7-3; J: TRBJ2-5; CDR3: CASSTGETQYF
V: TRBV11-3; J: TRBJ2-2; CDR3: CASSWGLGDTGELFF
V: TRBV7-8; J: TRBJ2-7; CDR3: CASSPLVGLAGSWYF
V: TRBV27; J: TRBJ2-1; CDR3: CASSRLAGVSNEQFF
V: TRBV11-3; J: TRBJ2-1; CDR3: CASSLPGLGNEQFF
V: TRBV27; J: TRBJ2-7; CDR3: CASSLNRASYEQYF
V: TRBV18; J: TRBJ2-7; CDR3: CASSLRGNEQYF
V: TRBV5-1; J: TRBJ2-3; CDR3: CASSLVGTGADTQYF
V: TRBV15; J: TRBJ2-7; CDR3: CATSRDRVDYEQYF
V: TRBV5-1; J: TRBJ2-4; CDR3: CASSPGTGRTVQYF
V: TRBV29-1; J: TRBJ1-4; CDR3: CSVAAQGNEKLFF
V: TRBV5-1; J: TRBJ2-1; CDR3: CASSLEGVVAYNEQFF
V: TRBV5-1; J: TRBJ2-7; CDR3: CASSSGTAAYEQYF
V: TRBV10-3; J: TRBJ1-1; CDR3: CAISDGGRSTEAFF
V: TRBV6-5; J: TRBJ2-2; CDR3: CASSSATGGNTGELFF
V: TRBV11-2; J: TRBJ2-7; CDR3: CASSQGQGSYEQYF
V: TRBV5-4; J: TRBJ2-3; CDR3: CASSLAGGRGMSGTQYF
V: TRBV6-5; J: TRBJ2-1; CDR3: CASSRSLGEQFF
V: TRBV7-2; J: TRBJ1-2; CDR3: CASSLDGDYGYTF
V: TRBV7-7; J: TRBJ2-3; CDR3: CASSFGQTTDTQYF
V: TRBV29-1; J: TRBJ2-6; CDR3: CSVEQSGANVLTF
V: TRBV7-6; J: TRBJ2-3; CDR3: CASSLGLARSTDTQYF
V: TRBV30; J: TRBJ1-3; CDR3: CAWSGPSLQGAGNTIYF
V: TRBV29-1; J: TRBJ2-5; CDR3: CSVAPSGEETQYF
V: TRBV30; J: TRBJ1-3; CDR3: CASLKVNSGNTIYF
V: TRBV28; J: TRBJ2-7; CDR3: CASSRQGYEQYF